The 21 T cell receptor beta chains below come from one sample, sequenced in a study of T-cell reconstitution after alpha-beta-depleted transplantation in children (dated by TCRdb to 2016 to 2017). The library was produced with PCR. The data were produced on an Illumina HiSeq 2500. To normalize quantification of the TCRbeta repertoire, the TCR libraries were built with molecular barcoding that relied on unique molecular identifiers. The public reads were quality trimmed at Q25 with fastp and then assembled into clones with MiXCR by TCRdb, keeping productive beta chains. Entries are consolidated by CDR3 protein sequence, retaining the most common genes and DNA. The sample contains around 450,000 distinct CDR3 sequences, over 40% of them found a single time. The biggest ten clones account for 27% of the sample. The treatment or condition label of this sample denotes: allogeneic hematopoietic cell transplantation with graft depleted of TCRalphabeta T cells and CD19 B cells.

The sample in question was PBMCs, obtained before TCRalphabeta/CD19-depleted stem cell transplant. These receptors originate from a girl aged 2 to 9 with aplastic anemia, due to receive a stem cell transplant.

This chain connects TRBV7-6 to TRBJ2-3; 7 bases match TRBD2. The CDR3 loop spans 16 amino acids. Germline V gene data show CDR1 as SGHVS and CDR2 as FNYEAQ. Losses at the gene ends were 1 base for V and 0 bases for J; bases not matched to a gene: 4. The CDR3 nucleotides are TGTGCCAGCAGCTTAGTCGGACTAGTTAGCACAGATACGCAGTATTTT. It codes for CASSLVGLVSTDTQYF.

This clonotype was observed many times. The chain combines TRBV29-1 with TRBJ1-2; D possibly corresponds to TRBD1 (5 bases). V lost 6 bases and J 8 bases, leaving 13 bases between the germline ends. Germline loops: CDR1 SQVTM, CDR2 ANQGSEA. This CDR3 has 11 amino acids. CDR3 sequence reads: CSVPDMPGYTF. The CDR3 DNA reads TGCAGCGTCCCGGACATGCCGGGCTACACCTTC.

This sequence joins TRBV7-9 and TRBJ1-6; tentatively, D is TRBD1 (6 bases). V lost 5 bases to trimming and J lost 7 bases, with 21 bases between them. The CDR3 runs 17 residues. Germline V lookup: CDR1 SEHNR, CDR2 FQNEAQ (reference sequence). In nucleotides, the CDR3 is TGTGCCAGCAGCCTTTGGGGGCCCTCAGGGTCCAATTCACCCCTCCACTTT. Protein product: CASSLWGPSGSNSPLHF.

This sequence joins TRBV4-2 and TRBJ2-2; 10 bases map to TRBD1. The CDR3 runs 17 residues. With V trimmed by 0 bases and J by 5 bases, 6 bases remained unmatched. Germline assignment: CDR1 LGHNA and CDR2 YNFKEQ. CDR3 residues: CASSQDFGQGGTGELFF. The CDR3 DNA reads as TGTGCCAGCAGCCAAGATTTTGGACAGGGGGGGACCGGGGAGCTGTTTTTT.

CDR3 sequence (DNA): TGCAGTGCTAGTACTAGCGGGGTGGGATATGAGCAGTTCTTC. It translates to CSASTSGVGYEQFF. The genes are TRBV20-1 and TRBJ2-1; TRBD2 matches 10 bases. CDR1 is DFQATT and CDR2 is SNEGSKA in the germline V gene (reference sequence). J was trimmed by 8 bases and V by 3 bases; bases with no gene match: 7. The CDR3 sequence is 14 residues long.

This clonotype has only one observation. The chain couples TRBV30 to TRBJ2-1; D not resolved. The CDR3 runs to 12 residues. The V gene lost 0 bases and the J gene lost 7 bases, with 7 bases spanning the gap. In germline, CDR1 is GTSNPN, CDR2 SVGIG (reference sequence). The CDR3 is CAWSVGRNEQFF. In DNA form, the CDR3 reads TGTGCCTGGAGTGTGGGAAGGAATGAGCAGTTCTTC.

The V and J genes are TRBV18 and TRBJ2-7; D not resolved. Trimming left V 0 bases short and J 4 bases short, with 4 bases between. Germline loops: CDR1 KGHSH, CDR2 LQKENI. This CDR3 has 12 residues. The CDR3 sequence: CASSPPKYEQYF. The CDR3 bases are TGTGCCAGCTCACCACCGAAGTACGAGCAGTACTTC. Full variable domain (missing parts from reference TRBV18 and TRBJ2-7): NAGVMQNPRHLVRRRGQEARLRCSPMKGHSHVYWYRQLPEEGLKFMVYLQKENIIDESGMPKERFSAEFPKEGPSILRIQQVVRGDSAAYFCASSPPKYEQYFGPGTRLTVT.

The table lists this clonotype with a few counts. V is TRBV3-1 and J is TRBJ2-3, with 9 bases aligning to TRBD2. This CDR3 spans 16 amino acids. J was trimmed by 2 bases and V by 1 base; bases with no gene match: 4. CDR1 LGHDT and CDR2 YNNKEL come from the germline V gene (reference sequence). DNA of the CDR3: TGTGCCAGCAGCCAAGGGCTAGCGGGACCCACAGATACGCAGTATTTT. Encoded protein: CASSQGLAGPTDTQYF.

This clonotype was seen many times. V and J are TRBV5-1 and TRBJ2-4; tentative D call: TRBD2 (6 bases). The CDR3 is made up of 15 amino acids. Trimming took 0 bases from V and 1 from J, leaving 8 bases between them. CDR1 and CDR2 from the germline V gene are SGHRS and YFSETQ. The CDR3 spells CASSLEEGAKNIQYF. In DNA, the CDR3 is TGCGCCAGCAGCTTGGAGGAGGGGGCCAAAAACATTCAGTACTTC. Together with reference TRBV5-1 and TRBJ2-4, the CDR3 gives the full variable domain: KAGVTQTPRYLIKTRGQQVTLSCSPISGHRSVSWYQQTPGQGLQFLFEYFSETQRNKGNFPGRFSGRQFSNSRSEMNVSTLELGDSALYLCASSLEEGAKNIQYFGAGTRLSVL.

The chain joins TRBV28 to TRBJ2-2; perhaps TRBD1 as D (6 bases). Trimming left V 8 bases short and J 6 bases short, with 16 bases between. In germline, CDR1 is MDHEN, CDR2 SYDVKM. The CDR3 contains 14 residues. The CDR3 DNA reads as TGTGCCAGCCAAACCCTCAGGGGCGCCGGGGAGCTGTTTTTT. Its translation is CASQTLRGAGELFF.

This clonotype was seen at least ten times. The gene calls are TRBV21-1 and TRBJ2-1; whether TRBD2, the table's D call, matches the DNA was not checked. TRBV21-1 is given as a pseudogene. This CDR3 spans 16 amino acids. CDR3 region: CASSKFRTSGGNEQFF. The CDR3 DNA sequence: TGTGCCAGCAGCAAATTTAGGACTAGCGGCGGTAATGAGCAGTTCTTC.

As to this clonotype: One end of the junction varies from germline; a read error may be responsible. The chain links TRBV6-1 to TRBJ1-2; D may be TRBD1 (5 bases). CDR3 size: 15 residues. In germline, CDR1 is MNHNS, CDR2 SASEGT. The CDR3: CASSPLRDATYGYPF. Here the CDR3 DNA reads TGTGCCAGCAGCCCCCTGAGGGACGCTACCTATGGCTACCCCTTC.

The rearrangement links TRBV6-1 to TRBJ2-1; D is undetermined. CDR3 length: 13 residues. Germline CDR1 MNHNS, CDR2 SASEGT. V lost 6 bases to trimming and J lost 7 bases, with 13 bases between them. CDR3 nucleotide sequence: TGTGCCAGCAGGCCCGGTAACGAAAATGAGCAGTTCTTC. It translates to CASRPGNENEQFF.

In this sample, this clonotype turned up a few times. The CDR3 region has the DNA TGCAGCGTAGACCCTGAGCCTTACACAGATACGCAGTATTTT. This codes for CSVDPEPYTDTQYF. The chain uses TRBV29-1 and TRBJ2-3; D ambiguous. The germline V and J ends were trimmed by 6 bases and 2 bases, with 15 bases remaining between them. The V gene's germline CDR1 is SQVTM and CDR2 ANQGSEA. The CDR3 has 14 residues.

The chain uses TRBV5-6 and TRBJ2-2; TRBD1 aligns across 9 bases. Trimming at V came to 2 bases and at J to 5 bases, leaving 4 bases not matched to a gene. The CDR3 length is 15 residues. CDR1 and CDR2 from the germline V gene are SGHDT and YYEEEE. CDR3 sequence reads: CASSFRTGATGELFF. Here the CDR3 DNA reads TGTGCCAGCAGCTTTCGGACAGGGGCTACCGGGGAGCTGTTTTTT.

At least ten counts were recorded for this clonotype. The chain has TRBV20-1 and TRBJ2-1; possible D gene TRBD2, 6 bases. CDR3 size: 12 residues. The ends were cut back, 3 bases at V and 3 bases at J, with 6 bases in the middle. The germline V gene encodes CDR1 DFQATT and CDR2 SNEGSKA (reference sequence). The chain's CDR3 is CSARRGYNEQFF. For the CDR3, the DNA is TGCAGTGCTAGGCGGGGCTACAATGAGCAGTTCTTC.

The V and J genes are TRBV30 and TRBJ2-7; D ambiguous. The CDR3 sequence is 12 residues long. Per germline, CDR1 GTSNPN and CDR2 SVGIG (reference sequence). V dropped 2 bases and J dropped 6 bases, with 11 bases sitting between them. The CDR3 sequence: CAWSTGVGEQYF. Written as DNA, the CDR3 is TGTGCCTGGAGTACCGGCGTCGGCGAGCAGTACTTC. Filled out from reference TRBV30 and TRBJ2-7, the complete variable domain reads SQTIHQWPATLVQPVGSPLSLECTVEGTSNPNLYWYRQAAGRGLQLLFYSVGIGQISSEVPQNLSASRPQDRQFILSSKKLLLSDSGFYLCAWSTGVGEQYFGPGTRLTVT.

J is TRBJ2-3 and V is TRBV7-3; possibly TRBD1 for D (6 bases). Germline V gives CDR1 SGHTA, CDR2 FQGTGA. CDR3 size: 17 residues. Between the trimmed V and J ends, which lost 5 bases and 0 bases, there was a span of 18 bases. The CDR3 region has the DNA TGTGCCAGCAGCCCTGTCCACACCGGGACAAGCACAGATACGCAGTATTTT. Its translation: CASSPVHTGTSTDTQYF.

This clonotype was seen more than once but under ten times. The chain combines TRBV5-1 with TRBJ2-7; 10 nucleotides agree with TRBD2. This CDR3 comprises 15 residues. The J segment lost 5 bases and the V segment lost 8 bases, leaving 13 bases of the junction unmatched. Germline CDR1 and CDR2: SGHRS and YFSETQ. For the CDR3, the DNA is TGCGCCAGTAGAGGACTAGCGGCCTTGGGGAACGAGCAGTACTTC. Its translation: CASRGLAALGNEQYF.

This clonotype showed up just a few times. V and J are TRBV5-4 and TRBJ2-2; 7 nucleotides line up with TRBD2. Germline CDR1 and CDR2: SGHNT and YYREEE (reference sequence). With 5 bases clipped from V and 3 bases from J, the junction kept 7 bases outside the gene matches. CDR3 length: 15 amino acids. In nucleotides, the CDR3 is TGTGCCAGCAGTTGGGAGGGACTTCACACCGGGGAGCTGTTTTTT. It yields the protein CASSWEGLHTGELFF.

The CDR3 sequence is CSVGSGASTDTQYF. The CDR3 DNA is TGCAGCGTTGGTAGCGGGGCTAGCACAGATACGCAGTATTTT. The genes are TRBV29-1 and TRBJ2-3, with 8 positions matching TRBD2. Trimming cost V 4 bases and J 0 bases; bases outside gene matches: 3. Germline-derived CDR1 and CDR2 are SQVTM and ANQGSEA. CDR3 length: 14 amino acids.